This TCR beta chain was sequenced during a study of T cells after yellow fever vaccination. V lost 2 bases, J lost 4 bases, and 15 bases lay in between. CDR3 length: 15 amino acids. Germline CDR1 is LGHNA and CDR2 is YNFKEQ. TCRdb independently ran MiXCR on the 5' RACE reads; one entry per CDR3 protein. This sample has 200,000 to 300,000 distinct CDR3 sequences, with roughly 6.8% found just once. This clonotype was detected a few times. The starting material was CD4+ T cells sorted from PBMCs, obtained on the day of the yellow fever booster vaccination. V and J are TRBV4-2 and TRBJ2-7, with D unresolved. The origin of this receptor is a man younger than 45 who received the YFV17D yellow fever vaccine. The CDR3, as DNA: TGTGCCAGCAGCCAAAGTACTCCACAGCCTTACGAGCAGTACTTC. It translates to CASSQSTPQPYEQYF.